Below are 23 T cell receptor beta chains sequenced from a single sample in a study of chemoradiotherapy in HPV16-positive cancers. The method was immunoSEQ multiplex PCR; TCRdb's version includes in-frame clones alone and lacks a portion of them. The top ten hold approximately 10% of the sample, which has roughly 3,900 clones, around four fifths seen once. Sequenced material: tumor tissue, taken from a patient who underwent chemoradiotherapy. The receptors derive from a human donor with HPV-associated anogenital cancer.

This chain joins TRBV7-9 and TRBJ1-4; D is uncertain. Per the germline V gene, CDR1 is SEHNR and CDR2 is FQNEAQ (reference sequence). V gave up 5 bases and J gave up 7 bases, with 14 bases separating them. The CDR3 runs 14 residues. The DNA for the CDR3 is TGTGCCAGCAGCCCTGGGCCGATAGGTGAAAAACTGTTTTTT. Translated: CASSPGPIGEKLFF. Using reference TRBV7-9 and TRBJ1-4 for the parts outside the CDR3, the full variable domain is DTGVSQNPRHKITKRGQNVTFRCDPISEHNRLYWYRQTLGQGPEFLTYFQNEAQLEKSRLLSDRFSAERPKGSFSTLEIQRTEQGDSAMYLCASSPGPIGEKLFFGSGTQLSVL.

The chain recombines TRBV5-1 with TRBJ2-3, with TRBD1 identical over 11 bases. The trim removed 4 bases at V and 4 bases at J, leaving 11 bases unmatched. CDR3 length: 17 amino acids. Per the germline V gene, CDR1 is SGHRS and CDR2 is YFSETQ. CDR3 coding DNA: TGCGCCAGCAGCCGCCTGGCCGGGACAGGGGGGGCAGATACGCAGTATTTT. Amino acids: CASSRLAGTGGADTQYF.

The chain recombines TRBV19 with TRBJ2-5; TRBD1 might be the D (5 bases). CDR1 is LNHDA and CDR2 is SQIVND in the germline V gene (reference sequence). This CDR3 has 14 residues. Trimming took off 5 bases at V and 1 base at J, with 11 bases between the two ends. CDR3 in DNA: TGTGCCAGTAGTCTGCGACAGCTCCAAGAGACCCAGTACTTC. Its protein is CASSLRQLQETQYF.

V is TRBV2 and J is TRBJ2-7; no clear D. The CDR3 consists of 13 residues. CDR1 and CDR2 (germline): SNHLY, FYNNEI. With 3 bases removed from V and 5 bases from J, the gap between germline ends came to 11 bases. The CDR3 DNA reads TGTGCCAGCAGTGACCACAATTGGGACGAGCAGTACTTC. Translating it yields CASSDHNWDEQYF.

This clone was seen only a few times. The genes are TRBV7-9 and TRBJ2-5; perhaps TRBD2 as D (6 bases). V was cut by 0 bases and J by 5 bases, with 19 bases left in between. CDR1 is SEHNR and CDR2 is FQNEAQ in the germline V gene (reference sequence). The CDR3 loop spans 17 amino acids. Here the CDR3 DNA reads TGTGCCAGCAGCTTAGCCCCTCTGGGGGGAGGTGTGGAGACCCAGTACTTC. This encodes CASSLAPLGGGVETQYF. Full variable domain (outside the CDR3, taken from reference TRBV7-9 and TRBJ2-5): DTGVSQNPRHKITKRGQNVTFRCDPISEHNRLYWYRQTLGQGPEFLTYFQNEAQLEKSRLLSDRFSAERPKGSFSTLEIQRTEQGDSAMYLCASSLAPLGGGVETQYFGPGTRLLVL.

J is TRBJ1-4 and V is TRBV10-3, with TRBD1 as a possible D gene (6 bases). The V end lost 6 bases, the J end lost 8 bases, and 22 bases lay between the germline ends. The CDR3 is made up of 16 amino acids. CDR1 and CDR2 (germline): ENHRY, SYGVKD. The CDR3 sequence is CAISARGTVGHEKLFF. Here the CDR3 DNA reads TGTGCCATCAGCGCGAGGGGGACCGTGGGACACGAAAAACTGTTTTTT.

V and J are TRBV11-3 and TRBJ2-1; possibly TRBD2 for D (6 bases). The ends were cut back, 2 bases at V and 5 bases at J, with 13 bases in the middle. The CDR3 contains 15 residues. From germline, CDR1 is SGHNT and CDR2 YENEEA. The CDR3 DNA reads TGTGCCAGCAGCTTAATCGCGGGGCGCCACAATGAGCAGTTCTTC. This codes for CASSLIAGRHNEQFF. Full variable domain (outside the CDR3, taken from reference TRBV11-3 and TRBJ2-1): EAGVVQSPRYKIIEKKQPVAFWCNPISGHNTLYWYLQNLGQGPELLIRYENEEAVDDSQLPKDRFSAERLKGVDSTLKIQPAELGDSAVYLCASSLIAGRHNEQFFGPGTRLTVL.

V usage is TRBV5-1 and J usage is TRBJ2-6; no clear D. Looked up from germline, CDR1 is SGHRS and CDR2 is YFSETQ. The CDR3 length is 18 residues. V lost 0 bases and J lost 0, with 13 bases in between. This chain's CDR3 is CASSLAPSVSSGANVLTF. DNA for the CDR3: TGCGCCAGCAGCTTGGCCCCCTCGGTTAGCTCTGGGGCCAACGTCCTGACTTTC.

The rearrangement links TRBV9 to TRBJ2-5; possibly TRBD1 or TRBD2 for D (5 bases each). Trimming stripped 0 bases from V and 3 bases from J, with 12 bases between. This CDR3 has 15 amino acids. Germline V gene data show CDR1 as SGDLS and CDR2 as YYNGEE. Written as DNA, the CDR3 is TGTGCCAGCAGCGTAGTCGGGGCGGTAGAAGAGACCCAGTACTTC. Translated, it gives CASSVVGAVEETQYF.

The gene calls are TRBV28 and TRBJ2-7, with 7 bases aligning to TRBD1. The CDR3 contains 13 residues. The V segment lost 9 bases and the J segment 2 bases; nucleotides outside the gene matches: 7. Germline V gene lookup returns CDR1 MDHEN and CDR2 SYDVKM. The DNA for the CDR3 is TGTGCCAGTGTTGGGACAGTACCCTACGAGCAGTACTTC. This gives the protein CASVGTVPYEQYF. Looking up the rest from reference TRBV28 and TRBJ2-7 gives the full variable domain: DVKVTQSSRYLVKRTGEKVFLECVQDMDHENMFWYRQDPGLGLRLIYFSYDVKMKEKGDIPEGYSVSREKKERFSLILESASTNQTSMYLCASVGTVPYEQYFGPGTRLTVT.

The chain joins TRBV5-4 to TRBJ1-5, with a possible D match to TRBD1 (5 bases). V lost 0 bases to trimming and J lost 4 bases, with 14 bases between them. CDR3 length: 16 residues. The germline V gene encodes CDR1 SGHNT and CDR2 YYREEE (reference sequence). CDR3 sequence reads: CASSLGGGGINQPQHF. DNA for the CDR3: TGTGCCAGCAGCTTGGGGGGGGGAGGGATAAATCAGCCCCAGCATTTT. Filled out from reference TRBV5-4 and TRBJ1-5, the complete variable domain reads ETGVTQSPTHLIKTRGQQVTLRCSSQSGHNTVSWYQQALGQGPQFIFQYYREEENGRGNFPPRFSGLQFPNYSSELNVNALELDDSALYLCASSLGGGGINQPQHFGDGTRLSIL.

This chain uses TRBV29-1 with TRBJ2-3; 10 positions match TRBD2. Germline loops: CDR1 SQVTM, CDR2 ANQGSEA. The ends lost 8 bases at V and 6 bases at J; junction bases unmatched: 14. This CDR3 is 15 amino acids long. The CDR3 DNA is TGCAGCCTGAGGGGAGCGGGGGGGCCTTCCGATACGCAGTATTTT. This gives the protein CSLRGAGGPSDTQYF.

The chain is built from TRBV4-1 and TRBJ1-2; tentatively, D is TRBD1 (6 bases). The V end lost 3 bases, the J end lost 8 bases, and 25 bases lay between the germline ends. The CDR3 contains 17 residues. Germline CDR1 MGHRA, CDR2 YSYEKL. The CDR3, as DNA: TGCGCCAGCAGCCATCCCCTTGGGGAAGACAGGTCCCGGGGCTACACCTTC. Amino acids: CASSHPLGEDRSRGYTF.

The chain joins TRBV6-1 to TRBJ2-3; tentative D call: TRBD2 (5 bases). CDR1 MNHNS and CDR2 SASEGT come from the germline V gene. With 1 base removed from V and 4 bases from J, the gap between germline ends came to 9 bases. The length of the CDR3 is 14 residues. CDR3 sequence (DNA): TGTGCCAGCAGTGAAGGGGCCGGGGCAGATACGCAGTATTTT. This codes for CASSEGAGADTQYF.

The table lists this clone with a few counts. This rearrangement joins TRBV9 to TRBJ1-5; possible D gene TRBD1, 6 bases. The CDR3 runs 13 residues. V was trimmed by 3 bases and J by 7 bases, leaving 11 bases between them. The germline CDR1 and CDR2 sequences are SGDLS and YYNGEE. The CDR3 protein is CASSAQGQQPQHF. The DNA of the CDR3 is TGTGCCAGCAGCGCCCAAGGACAGCAGCCCCAGCATTTT.

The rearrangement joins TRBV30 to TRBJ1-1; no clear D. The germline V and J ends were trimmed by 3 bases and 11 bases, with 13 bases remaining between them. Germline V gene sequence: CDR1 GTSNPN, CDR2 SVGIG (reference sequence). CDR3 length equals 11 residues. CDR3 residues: CAWRRSGVAFF. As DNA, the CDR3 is TGTGCCTGGAGAAGGAGTGGGGTCGCTTTCTTT.

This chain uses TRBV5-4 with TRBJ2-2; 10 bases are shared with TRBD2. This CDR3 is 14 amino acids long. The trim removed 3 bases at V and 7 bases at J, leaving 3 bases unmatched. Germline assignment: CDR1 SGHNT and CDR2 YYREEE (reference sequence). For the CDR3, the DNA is TGTGCCAGCAGCTCTCCTAGCGGGGGCGGGGAGCTGTTTTTT. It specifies CASSSPSGGGELFF.

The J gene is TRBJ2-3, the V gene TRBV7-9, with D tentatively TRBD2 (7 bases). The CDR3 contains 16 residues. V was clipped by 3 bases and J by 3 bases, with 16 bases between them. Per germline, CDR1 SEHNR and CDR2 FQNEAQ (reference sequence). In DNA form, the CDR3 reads TGTGCCAGCAGCTTCATAGGGGGGGCGGGGACAGATACGCAGTATTTT. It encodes CASSFIGGAGTDTQYF.

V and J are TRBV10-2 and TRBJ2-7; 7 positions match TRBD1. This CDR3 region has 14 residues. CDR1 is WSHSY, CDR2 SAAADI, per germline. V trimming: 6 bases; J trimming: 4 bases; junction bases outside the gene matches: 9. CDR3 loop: CASSWDRRYYEQYF. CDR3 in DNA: TGCGCCAGCAGCTGGGACAGAAGGTATTACGAGCAGTACTTC.

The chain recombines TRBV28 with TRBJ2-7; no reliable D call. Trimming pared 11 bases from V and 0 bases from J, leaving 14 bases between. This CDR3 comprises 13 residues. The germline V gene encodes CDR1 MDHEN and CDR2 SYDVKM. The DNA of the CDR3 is TGTGCCTCCAGTTGGGAAAACTCCTACGAGCAGTACTTC. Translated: CASSWENSYEQYF. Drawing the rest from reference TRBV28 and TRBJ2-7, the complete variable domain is DVKVTQSSRYLVKRTGEKVFLECVQDMDHENMFWYRQDPGLGLRLIYFSYDVKMKEKGDIPEGYSVSREKKERFSLILESASTNQTSMYLCASSWENSYEQYFGPGTRLTVT.

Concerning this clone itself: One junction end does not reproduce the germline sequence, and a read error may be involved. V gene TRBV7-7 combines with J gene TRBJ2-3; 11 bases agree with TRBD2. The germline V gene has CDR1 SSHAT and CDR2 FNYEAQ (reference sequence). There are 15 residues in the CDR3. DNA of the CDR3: TGTGCTAGCAGCTCCGGACTAGCGGGTACGGATACGCAGTATTTT. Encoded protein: CASSSGLAGTDTQYF.

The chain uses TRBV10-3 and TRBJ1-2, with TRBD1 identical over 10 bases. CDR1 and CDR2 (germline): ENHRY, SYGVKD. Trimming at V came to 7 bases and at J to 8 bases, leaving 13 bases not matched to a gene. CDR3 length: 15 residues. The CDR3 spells CAIKKWGQGIEGYTF. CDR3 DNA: TGTGCCATCAAGAAGTGGGGACAGGGGATAGAAGGCTACACCTTC.

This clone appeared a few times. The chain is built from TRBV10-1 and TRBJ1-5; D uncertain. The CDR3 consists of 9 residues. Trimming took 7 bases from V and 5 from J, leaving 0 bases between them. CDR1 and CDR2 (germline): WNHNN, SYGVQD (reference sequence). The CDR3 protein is CASNQPQHF. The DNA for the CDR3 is TGCGCCAGCAATCAGCCCCAGCATTTT.